Listed here are 25 T cell receptor beta chains from one sample, sequenced in a study of blood T cell repertoires in COVID-19. Only in-frame clones appear in the TCRdb table, and some are missing; sequencing was by immunoSEQ multiplex PCR. The repertoire holds 85,000 to 130,000 clones, with about 89% as singletons. Specimen: peripheral blood. The source of these receptors is a human donor in a cohort sampled during active COVID-19.

The rearrangement joins TRBV6-6 to TRBJ2-1, with D possibly TRBD1 on 6 matching bases. The V gene lost 5 bases and the J gene lost 4 bases, with 12 bases spanning the gap. Per the germline V gene, CDR1 is MNHNY and CDR2 is SVGAGI (reference sequence). The CDR3 is 14 amino acids. CDR3 residues: CASSPGTNYNEQFF. For the CDR3, the DNA is TGTGCCAGCAGTCCCGGGACAAATTACAATGAGCAGTTCTTC.

The rearrangement links TRBV11-2 to TRBJ1-2, with D hard to call. This CDR3 spans 16 amino acids. CDR1 is SGHAT and CDR2 is FQNNGV in the germline V gene. V dropped 0 bases and J dropped 1 base, with 12 bases sitting between them. The CDR3 bases are TGTGCCAGCAGCTTAGAAGGAGCCCGGGTTAACTATGGCTACACCTTC. This codes for CASSLEGARVNYGYTF.

The chain links TRBV6-5 to TRBJ1-2; D is perhaps TRBD1 (6 bases). Per germline, CDR1 MNHEY and CDR2 SVGAGI. The CDR3 covers 13 residues. With 6 bases removed from V and 6 bases from J, the gap between germline ends came to 14 bases. The CDR3 is CASRIRTVDGYTF. Written as DNA, the CDR3 is TGTGCCAGCAGAATAAGGACAGTGGATGGCTACACCTTC.

The gene calls are TRBV12-3 or TRBV12-4 and TRBJ1-1; D is unclear. The CDR3 loop spans 12 amino acids. V lost 1 base to trimming and J lost 2 bases, with 2 bases between them. In DNA form, the CDR3 reads TGTGCCAGCAGTTTAGTAAACACTGAAGCTTTCTTT. Its translation is CASSLVNTEAFF.

The chain employs TRBV7-9 and TRBJ2-3; D might be TRBD2 (5 bases). The CDR3 length is 14 residues. Germline V gene lookup returns CDR1 SEHNR and CDR2 FQNEAQ (reference sequence). Trimming removed 2 bases from V and 5 bases from J, with 11 bases in between. CDR3 loop: CASSLIGGRDTQYF. The CDR3 nucleotides are TGTGCCAGCAGCTTAATAGGAGGTCGAGATACGCAGTATTTT.

The rearrangement joins TRBV4-2 to TRBJ2-3, with 10 nucleotides matching TRBD2. This CDR3 comprises 16 residues. Looked up from germline, CDR1 is LGHNA and CDR2 is YNFKEQ. J was trimmed by 3 bases and V by 0 bases; bases with no gene match: 3. In DNA form, the CDR3 reads TGTGCCAGCAGCCAAGAGCCTAGCGGGGGAACAGATACGCAGTATTTT. Translated, it gives CASSQEPSGGTDTQYF.

As DNA, the CDR3 is TGTGCCAGCAGTTCCCCTAGAACAGGGGGGCAAGAGACCCAGTACTTC. It codes for CASSSPRTGGQETQYF. The chain couples TRBV25-1 to TRBJ2-5; 8 bases map to TRBD1. Germline CDR1 MGHDK, CDR2 SYGVNS. With V trimmed by 5 bases and J by 2 bases, 10 bases remained unmatched. The CDR3 runs 16 residues.

This clone was found once. The chain joins TRBV6-5 to TRBJ1-1, with D maybe TRBD1 (5 bases). Germline loops: CDR1 MNHEY, CDR2 SVGAGI. V dropped 5 bases and J dropped 5 bases, with 15 bases sitting between them. The CDR3 loop spans 14 amino acids. This chain's CDR3 is CASSLSGGYTEAFF. The CDR3 bases are TGTGCCAGCAGTCTCTCGGGGGGGTATACTGAAGCTTTCTTT.

This clone was seen once. The gene calls are TRBV6-2 or TRBV6-3 and TRBJ2-1; 7 nucleotides line up with TRBD2. Germline V gene lookup returns CDR1 MNHEY and CDR2 SVGEGT. The junction had 5 bases not matched to a gene; V was cut back by 0 bases and J by 9 bases. There are 14 residues in the CDR3. CDR3 sequence (DNA): TGTGCCAGCAGTTACTCCCCAACTAGCGTTGAGCAGTTCTTC. Translated: CASSYSPTSVEQFF.

The chain has TRBV15 and TRBJ2-3; D might be TRBD2 (6 bases). Between the trimmed V and J ends, which lost 4 bases and 3 bases, there was a span of 14 bases. The length of the CDR3 is 15 residues. Germline-derived CDR1 and CDR2 are LNHNV and YYDKDF (reference sequence). The CDR3 DNA sequence: TGTGCCACCAGCACCCATCCCGGGAGAACAGATACGCAGTATTTT. As protein: CATSTHPGRTDTQYF.

The J gene is TRBJ2-2, the V gene TRBV21-1; the D segment call TRBD2 is taken from the table without a DNA check. TRBV21-1 has pseudogene status. The CDR3 runs 18 residues. CDR3 sequence: CASSNYGLKNRGTGELFF. The CDR3 bases are TGTGCCAGCAGCAATTACGGACTAAAGAACCGGGGAACCGGGGAGCTGTTTTTT.

V is TRBV10-1 and J is TRBJ2-5, with 7 bases aligning to TRBD2. In germline, CDR1 is WNHNN, CDR2 SYGVQD (reference sequence). V gave up 0 bases and J gave up 4 bases; unmatched junction bases: 2. This CDR3 comprises 14 residues. In nucleotides, the CDR3 is TGCGCCAGCAGTGAGTCAGGGGAGGGAGAGACCCAGTACTTC. It specifies CASSESGEGETQYF.

This clone turned up a few times. V is TRBV6-1 and J is TRBJ1-2; no reliable D call. This CDR3 is built from 13 residues. The germline gives CDR1 MNHNS, CDR2 SASEGT. V gave up 1 base and J gave up 3 bases, with 6 bases separating them. This chain's CDR3 is CASSEVSYYGYTF. As DNA, the CDR3 is TGTGCCAGCAGTGAAGTAAGCTACTATGGCTACACCTTC.

This chain connects TRBV30 to TRBJ2-3; the D is unclear. Germline CDR1 and CDR2: GTSNPN and SVGIG (reference sequence). V was clipped by 4 bases and J by 4 bases, with 6 bases between them. This CDR3 contains 11 residues. The CDR3 protein is CAWNRADTQYF. Written as DNA, the CDR3 is TGTGCCTGGAACCGGGCAGATACGCAGTATTTT.

V and J are TRBV28 and TRBJ2-7, with TRBD1 as a possible D gene (6 bases). In germline, CDR1 is MDHEN, CDR2 SYDVKM. Trimming pared 4 bases from V and 2 bases from J, leaving 6 bases between. This CDR3 is 12 amino acids long. As DNA, the CDR3 is TGTGCCAGCAGTTACAGGGCCTACGAGCAGTACTTC. Translating gives CASSYRAYEQYF. The full variable domain, completed using reference TRBV28 and TRBJ2-7, is DVKVTQSSRYLVKRTGEKVFLECVQDMDHENMFWYRQDPGLGLRLIYFSYDVKMKEKGDIPEGYSVSREKKERFSLILESASTNQTSMYLCASSYRAYEQYFGPGTRLTVT.

The chain uses TRBV2 and TRBJ2-5, with unresolved D. V lost 6 bases and J 5 bases, leaving 7 bases between the germline ends. This CDR3 contains 11 residues. CDR1 and CDR2 from the germline V gene are SNHLY and FYNNEI. CDR3 loop: CASRVQETQYF. The DNA for the CDR3 is TGTGCCAGCAGGGTTCAGGAGACCCAGTACTTC.

The chain has TRBV27 and TRBJ2-2; 8 bases align to TRBD1. In germline, CDR1 is MNHEY, CDR2 SMNVEV (reference sequence). The CDR3 consists of 15 residues. The junction had 9 bases not matched to a gene; V was cut back by 3 bases and J by 9 bases. This CDR3 is CASSFPGGVKRELFF. CDR3 nucleotides: TGTGCCAGCAGTTTCCCAGGGGGCGTAAAAAGGGAGCTGTTTTTT.

The gene calls are TRBV4-1 and TRBJ2-6; D is unresolved. V was pared by 2 bases and J by 0 bases, with 8 bases between. Germline V gene lookup returns CDR1 MGHRA and CDR2 YSYEKL. The length of the CDR3 is 16 residues. This chain's CDR3 is CASSQIQFSGANVLTF. Here the CDR3 DNA reads TGCGCCAGCAGCCAAATCCAGTTCTCTGGGGCCAACGTCCTGACTTTC.

V and J are TRBV12-5 and TRBJ1-2; tentative D call: TRBD1 (6 bases). Trimming left V 4 bases short and J 8 bases short, with 17 bases between. The CDR3 has 14 amino acids. CDR1 is LGHNT, CDR2 FRNRAP, per germline. The CDR3 nucleotides are TGTGCTAGTGGTTCGGGACATCTCGCCCCAGGCTACACCTTC. It yields the protein CASGSGHLAPGYTF.

This chain joins TRBV12-5 and TRBJ2-7; TRBD2 might be the D (5 bases). The CDR3 runs 12 residues. Per the germline V gene, CDR1 is LGHNT and CDR2 is FRNRAP. Trimming took off 8 bases at V and 2 bases at J, with 10 bases between the two ends. Here the CDR3 reads CASSSGTYEQYF. The CDR3 region has the DNA TGTGCTAGTTCAAGCGGAACCTACGAGCAGTACTTC.

The chain recombines TRBV5-6 with TRBJ1-2; D gene uncertain. CDR3 length equals 12 residues. V was shortened by 7 bases and J by 8 bases, with 15 bases between the two germline ends. Germline V gene sequence: CDR1 SGHDT, CDR2 YYEEEE. CDR3 coding DNA: TGTGCCAGCTGGCCTATCGGAGACGGCTACACCTTC. As protein: CASWPIGDGYTF. Full variable domain (outside the CDR3, taken from reference TRBV5-6 and TRBJ1-2): DAGVTQSPTHLIKTRGQQVTLRCSPKSGHDTVSWYQQALGQGPQFIFQYYEEEERQRGNFPDRFSGHQFPNYSSELNVNALLLGDSALYLCASWPIGDGYTFGSGTRLTVV.

The chain joins TRBV2 to TRBJ2-2; TRBD2 agrees at 14 bases. This CDR3 comprises 19 residues. Losses at the gene ends were 4 bases for V and 2 bases for J; bases not matched to a gene: 9. Germline values: CDR1 SNHLY, CDR2 FYNNEI. CDR3 sequence reads: CASSGLQGLAGVNTGELFF. CDR3 coding DNA: TGTGCCAGCAGTGGGCTTCAGGGACTAGCGGGGGTAAACACCGGGGAGCTGTTTTTT.

This clone came up once. The chain couples TRBV10-3 to TRBJ2-1, with 11 bases identical to TRBD2. V dropped 1 base and J dropped 7; count of bases not matched to a gene: 12. CDR3 length: 18 amino acids. CDR1 is ENHRY, CDR2 SYGVKD, per germline. CDR3 sequence (DNA): TGTGCCATCAGTGAGTTGGGACAAGAGATAGCGGGAGGGAATGAGCAGTTCTTC. Translating it yields CAISELGQEIAGGNEQFF.

This chain connects TRBV28 to TRBJ2-1; 10 bases agree with TRBD1. V was pared by 6 bases and J by 5 bases, with 7 bases of the junction left unmatched. Germline-derived CDR1 and CDR2 are MDHEN and SYDVKM. The CDR3 length is 15 residues. Written as DNA, the CDR3 is TGTGCCAGCAGCAACGGACAGGGGGATAACAATGAGCAGTTCTTC. Protein: CASSNGQGDNNEQFF. Using reference TRBV28 and TRBJ2-1 for the parts outside the CDR3, the full variable domain is DVKVTQSSRYLVKRTGEKVFLECVQDMDHENMFWYRQDPGLGLRLIYFSYDVKMKEKGDIPEGYSVSREKKERFSLILESASTNQTSMYLCASSNGQGDNNEQFFGPGTRLTVL.

This chain joins TRBV19 and TRBJ2-7, with D possibly matching TRBD2 (6 bases). In germline, CDR1 is LNHDA, CDR2 SQIVND (reference sequence). CDR3 length equals 16 residues. V was cut by 0 bases and J by 5 bases, with 17 bases left in between. CDR3 amino acids: CASSIEGGGGFHEQYF. The CDR3 region has the DNA TGTGCCAGTAGTATAGAGGGAGGTGGTGGGTTCCACGAGCAGTACTTC.